This TCR beta chain stems from a study of blood T cell repertoires in COVID-19. Germline V gene data show CDR1 as LGHDT and CDR2 as YNNKEL (reference sequence). V was pared by 4 bases and J by 2 bases, with 1 base of the junction left unmatched. CDR3 length: 13 amino acids. Note on this clone: The identical CDR3 is also encoded by other nucleotide sequences in the sample.

TCRdb's table, derived via immunoSEQ multiplex PCR, lists solely in-frame clones and lacks some. The sample contains about 220,000 clones, 84% of which appear only once. The V and J genes are TRBV3-1 (or the pseudogene TRBV3-2) and TRBJ2-7; TRBD1 matches at 8 bases. The receptor comes from a woman between 35 and 50 years old who had recovered from COVID-19. The sequenced material came from PBMCs or T cells enriched from blood (not recorded which). The CDR3 DNA reads as TGTGCCAGCAGCCGACAGGGGACCTACGAGCAGTACTTC. Protein: CASSRQGTYEQYF.